The 2 T cell receptor beta chains reported below all come from one sample, sequenced in a study of blood T cell repertoires in COVID-19. Data came from immunoSEQ multiplex PCR; TCRdb stores just in-frame clones and leaves some out. Here the sample spans fewer than 300,000 clones, about four fifths being singletons. Material: peripheral blood. These receptors originate from a woman between 18 and 29 years old with acute or convalescent COVID-19.

The rearrangement links TRBV19 to TRBJ1-2, with a possible D match to TRBD1 (6 bases). Germline values: CDR1 LNHDA, CDR2 SQIVND (reference sequence). V lost 11 bases, J lost 0 bases, and 13 bases lay in between. The CDR3 covers 13 residues. The CDR3: CAATGFTNYGYTF. CDR3 nucleotide sequence: TGTGCCGCTACAGGGTTCACTAACTATGGCTACACCTTC.

The gene calls are TRBV12-3 or TRBV12-4 and TRBJ2-7; the D gene is possibly TRBD1 (5 bases). With 6 bases removed from V and 7 bases from J, the gap between germline ends came to 10 bases. CDR3 length equals 11 residues. CDR3 nucleotides: TGTGCCAGCAGCGGGTCAGGGGAGCAGTACTTC. Translated, it gives CASSGSGEQYF.